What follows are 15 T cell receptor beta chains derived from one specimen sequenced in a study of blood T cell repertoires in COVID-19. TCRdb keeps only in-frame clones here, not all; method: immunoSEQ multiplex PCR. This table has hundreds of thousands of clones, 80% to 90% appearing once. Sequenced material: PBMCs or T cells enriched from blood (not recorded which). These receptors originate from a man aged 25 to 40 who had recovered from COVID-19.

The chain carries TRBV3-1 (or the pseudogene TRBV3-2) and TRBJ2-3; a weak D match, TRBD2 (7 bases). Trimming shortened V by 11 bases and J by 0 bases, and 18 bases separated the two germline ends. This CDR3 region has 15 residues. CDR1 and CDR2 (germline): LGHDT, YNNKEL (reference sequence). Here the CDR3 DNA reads TGTGCCTTCAGCAAGGGGGGGGGAAGCACAGATACGCAGTATTTT. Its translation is CAFSKGGGSTDTQYF.

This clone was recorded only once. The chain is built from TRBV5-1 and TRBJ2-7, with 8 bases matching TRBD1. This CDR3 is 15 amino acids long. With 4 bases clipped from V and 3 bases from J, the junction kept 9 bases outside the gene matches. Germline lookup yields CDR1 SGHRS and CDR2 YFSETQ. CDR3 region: CASSPGQGIFYEQYF. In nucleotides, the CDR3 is TGCGCCAGCAGCCCCGGACAGGGCATTTTCTACGAGCAGTACTTC.

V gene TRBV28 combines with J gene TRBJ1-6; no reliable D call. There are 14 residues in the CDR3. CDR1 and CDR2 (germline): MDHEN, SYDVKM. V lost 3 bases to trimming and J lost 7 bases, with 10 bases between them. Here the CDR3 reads CASSFMWANSPLHF. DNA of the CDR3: TGTGCCAGCAGTTTTATGTGGGCAAATTCACCCCTCCACTTT.

The CDR3 sequence: CASSLEYRETGYTF. CDR3 DNA: TGCGCCAGCAGCCTGGAATACAGGGAAACGGGCTACACCTTC. The chain uses TRBV5-1 and TRBJ1-2; D is perhaps TRBD1 (6 bases). The CDR3 has 14 residues. With 4 bases removed from V and 8 bases from J, the gap between germline ends came to 18 bases. CDR1 and CDR2 from the germline V gene are SGHRS and YFSETQ.

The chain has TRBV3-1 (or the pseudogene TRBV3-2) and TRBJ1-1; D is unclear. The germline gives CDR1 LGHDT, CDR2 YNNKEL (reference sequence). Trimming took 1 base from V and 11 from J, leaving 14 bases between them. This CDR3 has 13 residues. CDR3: CASSQGSVNAAFF. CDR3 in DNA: TGTGCCAGCAGCCAAGGCTCAGTCAACGCCGCTTTCTTT.

CDR3 sequence: CASSQGIFGATIETQYF. In DNA, the CDR3 is TGTGCCAGCAGCCAAGGCATTTTTGGAGCGACTATAGAGACCCAGTACTTC. The chain combines TRBV7-9 with TRBJ2-5, with a weak D call TRBD2 (5 bases). The CDR3 covers 17 residues. The germline CDR1 and CDR2 sequences are SEHNR and FQNEAQ (reference sequence). Between the trimmed V and J ends, which lost 5 bases and 4 bases, there was a span of 23 bases.

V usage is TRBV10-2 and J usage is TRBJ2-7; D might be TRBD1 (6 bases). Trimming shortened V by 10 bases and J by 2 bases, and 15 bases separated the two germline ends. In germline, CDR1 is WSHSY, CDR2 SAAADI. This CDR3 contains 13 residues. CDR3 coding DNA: TGCGCCACCTACGGGACATCTCCCTACGAGCAGTACTTC. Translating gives CATYGTSPYEQYF.

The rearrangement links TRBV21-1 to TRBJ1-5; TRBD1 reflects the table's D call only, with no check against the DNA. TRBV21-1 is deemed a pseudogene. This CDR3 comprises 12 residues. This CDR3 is CASSKHNQPQHF. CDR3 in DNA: TGTGCCAGCAGCAAACACAATCAGCCCCAGCATTTT.

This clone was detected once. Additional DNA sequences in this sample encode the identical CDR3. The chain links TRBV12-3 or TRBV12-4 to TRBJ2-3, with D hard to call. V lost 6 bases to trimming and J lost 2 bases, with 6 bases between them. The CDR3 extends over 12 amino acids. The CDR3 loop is CASSQITDTQYF. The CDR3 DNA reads TGTGCCAGCAGCCAAATCACAGATACGCAGTATTTT.

As DNA, the CDR3 is TGTGCCAGCAGTTTATTTAGCGCGGGAGGGTACAATGAGCAGTTCTTC. Translation: CASSLFSAGGYNEQFF. The rearrangement joins TRBV28 to TRBJ2-1; 9 bases fit TRBD2. Germline V gene sequence: CDR1 MDHEN, CDR2 SYDVKM. V was pared by 1 base and J by 4 bases, with 5 bases of the junction left unmatched. This CDR3 contains 16 residues.

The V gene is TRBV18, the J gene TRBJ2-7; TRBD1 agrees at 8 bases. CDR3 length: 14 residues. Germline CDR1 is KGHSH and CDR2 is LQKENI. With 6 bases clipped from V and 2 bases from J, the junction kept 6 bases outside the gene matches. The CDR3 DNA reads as TGTGCCAGCTCGTCGGACAGGGCTCCCTACGAGCAGTACTTC. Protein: CASSSDRAPYEQYF.

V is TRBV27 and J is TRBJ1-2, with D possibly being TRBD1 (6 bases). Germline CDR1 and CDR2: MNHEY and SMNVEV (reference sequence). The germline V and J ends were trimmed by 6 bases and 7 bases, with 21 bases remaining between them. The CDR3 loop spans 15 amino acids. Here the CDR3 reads CASRNHDRQGSGYTF. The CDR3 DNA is TGTGCCAGCAGAAACCATGACAGGCAGGGGAGTGGCTACACCTTC.

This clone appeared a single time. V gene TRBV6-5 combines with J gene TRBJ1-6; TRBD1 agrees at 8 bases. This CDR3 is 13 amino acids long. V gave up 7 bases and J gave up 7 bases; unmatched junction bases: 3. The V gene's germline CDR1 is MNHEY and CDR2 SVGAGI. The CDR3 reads CASTDRGNSPLHF. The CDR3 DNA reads TGTGCCAGCACCGACAGGGGAAATTCACCCCTCCACTTT.

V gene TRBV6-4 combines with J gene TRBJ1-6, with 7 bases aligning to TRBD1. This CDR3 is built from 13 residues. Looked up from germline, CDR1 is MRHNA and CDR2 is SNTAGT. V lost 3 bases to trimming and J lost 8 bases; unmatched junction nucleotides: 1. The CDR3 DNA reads TGTGCCAGCAGTGAAACAGGGGATTCACCCCTCCACTTT. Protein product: CASSETGDSPLHF.

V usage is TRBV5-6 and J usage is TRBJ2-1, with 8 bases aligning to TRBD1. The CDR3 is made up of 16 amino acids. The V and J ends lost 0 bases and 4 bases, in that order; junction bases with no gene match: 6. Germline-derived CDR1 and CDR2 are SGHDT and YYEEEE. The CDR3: CASSLGDRYYYNEQFF. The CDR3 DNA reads TGTGCCAGCAGCTTGGGGGACAGGTATTATTACAATGAGCAGTTCTTC.